The TCR beta chain described here comes from a study of shared clonotypes between healthy human individuals. Germline-derived CDR1 and CDR2 are SGHRS and YFSETQ. This CDR3 spans 14 amino acids. The ends lost 3 bases at V and 11 bases at J; junction bases unmatched: 8. Clones were read by immunoSEQ multiplex PCR, and TCRdb kept only the in-frame ones, dropping some. The sample lists 2,500,000 or so clones, 92% occurring once. The gene calls are TRBV5-1 and TRBJ2-7, with 13 bases lining up with TRBD2. Sequencing used naive CD4+ T cells from PBMCs. As to subset: CD45RA+ positively selected. The TCR comes from a man between 18 and 35 years old in good health. Some clones in this sample may be carry-over from other donors' samples. Here the CDR3 DNA reads TGCGCCAGCAGCTGGTCGGGGACTAGCGGGGTCGAGTACTTC. Translated, it gives CASSWSGTSGVEYF.